Below, 17 T cell receptor beta chains from the same sample are listed, as sequenced in a study of cytomegalovirus exposure and HLA in healthy donors. The PCR had 60 Vbeta and 13 Jbeta primers. Here immunoSEQ multiplex PCR was the method, and the copy in TCRdb shows in-frame clones only, minus some. This sample carries more than 95,000 clones, around three quarters of them seen once, and the ten largest clones take roughly 12%. Sample: PBMCs. All receptors come from a woman between 40 and 55 years old in good health and CMV-seropositive.

The chain links TRBV6-5 to TRBJ1-4, with TRBD1 matching 8 bases. There are 12 residues in the CDR3. Trimming cost V 6 bases and J 8 bases; bases outside gene matches: 2. Germline CDR1 MNHEY, CDR2 SVGAGI. The CDR3 loop reads CASSRDREKLFF. CDR3 DNA sequence: TGTGCCAGCAGCCGGGACAGGGAAAAACTGTTTTTT.

The rearrangement uses TRBV29-1 and TRBJ2-7; D is perhaps TRBD2 (6 bases). The CDR3 runs to 12 residues. Trimming cost V 6 bases and J 5 bases, with 14 bases left between them. Germline CDR1 reads SQVTM; CDR2 reads ANQGSEA. The CDR3 DNA sequence: TGCAGCGTCAACCAAGGGGAGGACGAGCAGTACTTC. It yields the protein CSVNQGEDEQYF.

This clone was detected a few times. This chain links TRBV2 with TRBJ2-3; D is perhaps TRBD1 (6 bases). Looked up from germline, CDR1 is SNHLY and CDR2 is FYNNEI. The length of the CDR3 is 17 residues. The V end was cut by 5 bases, the J end by 2 bases, with 20 bases between. The DNA of the CDR3 is TGTGCCAGCAGTCGTTTCCGGACAGTAAGGTCCACAGATACGCAGTATTTT. Residues: CASSRFRTVRSTDTQYF. The variable domain in full, completed from reference TRBV2 and TRBJ2-3, reads EPEVTQTPSHQVTQMGQEVILRCVPISNHLYFYWYRQILGQKVEFLVSFYNNEISEKSEIFDDQFSVERPDGSNFTLKIRSTKLEDSAMYFCASSRFRTVRSTDTQYFGPGTRLTVL.

V gene TRBV28 combines with J gene TRBJ2-1; possible D gene TRBD2, 7 bases. V was cut by 11 bases and J by 4 bases, with 18 bases left in between. The CDR3 has 14 residues. Germline CDR1 is MDHEN and CDR2 is SYDVKM. For the CDR3, the DNA is TGTGCCGGCACCCAAGGGGGGGGATACAATGAGCAGTTCTTC. Amino acid sequence: CAGTQGGGYNEQFF.

Only one count was recorded for this clone. The chain links TRBV27 to TRBJ2-7; 7 nucleotides align to TRBD1. Trimming cost V 3 bases and J 7 bases; bases outside gene matches: 9. The CDR3 totals 14 residues. The germline gives CDR1 MNHEY, CDR2 SMNVEV (reference sequence). CDR3 loop: CASSLSWDSKEQYF. CDR3 bases: TGTGCCAGCAGTTTGTCGTGGGACAGTAAAGAGCAGTACTTC.

This clone was seen a handful of times. The V and J genes are TRBV5-1 and TRBJ2-1, with TRBD1 matching 7 bases. Germline trimming cut 4 bases from V and 1 base from J; bases unmatched to any gene: 5. Germline V gene data show CDR1 as SGHRS and CDR2 as YFSETQ. This CDR3 spans 15 amino acids. CDR3 amino acids: CASSPGTESYNEQFF. CDR3 coding DNA: TGCGCCAGCAGCCCCGGGACAGAATCCTACAATGAGCAGTTCTTC.

V usage is TRBV5-1 and J usage is TRBJ1-2; tentative D call: TRBD1 (5 bases). CDR3 length equals 13 residues. The germline V gene encodes CDR1 SGHRS and CDR2 YFSETQ. Trimming cost V 4 bases and J 8 bases, with 15 bases left between them. The CDR3 reads CASSLRQGEGYTF. The CDR3 nucleotides read TGCGCCAGCAGCCTACGTCAGGGCGAGGGCTACACCTTC.

This chain connects TRBV18 to TRBJ1-2; no definite D call. This CDR3 has 16 amino acids. Germline assignment: CDR1 KGHSH and CDR2 LQKENI. V was cut by 6 bases and J by 3 bases, with 20 bases left in between. CDR3 region: CASSPRVDLSYYGYTF. The CDR3 DNA reads TGTGCCAGCTCTCCCCGGGTAGACTTGTCCTACTATGGCTACACCTTC.

This chain joins TRBV10-2 and TRBJ1-1, with D unresolved. This CDR3 has 13 residues. V was cut by 4 bases and J by 2 bases, with 8 bases left in between. The V gene's germline CDR1 is WSHSY and CDR2 SAAADI. The CDR3 coding sequence is TGCGCCAGCAGTGCCCAGGCCAACACTGAAGCTTTCTTT. This encodes CASSAQANTEAFF.

The chain couples TRBV7-3 to TRBJ2-5; 8 bases fit TRBD2. J lost 2 bases, V lost 1 base, and 9 bases had no gene match. Germline V lookup: CDR1 SGHTA, CDR2 FQGTGA. This CDR3 contains 17 residues. The CDR3 nucleotides read TGTGCCAGCAGCTTAAGAGAGCGAGCGGGAGAGCAAGAGACCCAGTACTTC. Translation gives CASSLRERAGEQETQYF.

The CDR3 coding sequence is TGTGCCAGCAGTCCCCCTACAGGGGGCTACACCTTC. It codes for CASSPPTGGYTF. V and J are TRBV28 and TRBJ1-2, with a weak D call TRBD1 (6 bases). Germline CDR1 reads MDHEN; CDR2 reads SYDVKM. Trimming shortened V by 5 bases and J by 8 bases, and 12 bases separated the two germline ends. CDR3 length: 12 residues.

The V call is TRBV18, the J call TRBJ1-1; a weak D match, TRBD1 (6 bases). The germline V and J ends were trimmed by 5 bases and 1 base, with 8 bases remaining between them. CDR1 and CDR2 (germline): KGHSH, LQKENI. The CDR3 loop spans 13 amino acids. The CDR3 spells CASSEQGNTEAFF. CDR3 bases: TGTGCCAGCTCAGAACAGGGGAACACTGAAGCTTTCTTT.

This clone was seen just once. The chain has TRBV28 and TRBJ2-2, with a weak D call TRBD1 (7 bases). Germline values: CDR1 MDHEN, CDR2 SYDVKM. There are 13 residues in the CDR3. The V end lost 10 bases, the J end lost 5 bases, and 14 bases lay between the germline ends. CDR3 coding DNA: TGTGCCACCCAGACAGGGAGGACCGGGGAGCTGTTTTTT. Amino acids: CATQTGRTGELFF.

The V call is TRBV19, the J call TRBJ2-7; TRBD2 matches 8 bases. CDR1 is LNHDA and CDR2 is SQIVND in the germline V gene (reference sequence). This CDR3 is 15 amino acids long. V shed 1 base, J shed 6 bases, and the junction held 8 bases outside the gene matches. The CDR3 sequence is CASSIGGAGVAEQYF. The CDR3 bases are TGTGCCAGTAGTATAGGAGGAGCGGGAGTAGCCGAGCAGTACTTC.

This clone was counted between two and nine times. The CDR3 spells CASSGTGSSYEQYF. The CDR3 DNA reads as TGCGCCAGCAGCGGGACTGGAAGCTCCTACGAGCAGTACTTC. The chain carries TRBV5-1 and TRBJ2-7; TRBD2 is a possible D gene (6 bases). The germline gives CDR1 SGHRS, CDR2 YFSETQ. The CDR3 has 14 residues. The germline V and J ends were trimmed by 4 bases and 0 bases, with 11 bases remaining between them.

Written as DNA, the CDR3 is TGCGCCAGCAGCCCAGGGGGAGGCCGAGAGACCCAGTACTTC. Its protein product is CASSPGGGRETQYF. The genes are TRBV4-1 and TRBJ2-5, with D maybe TRBD1 (7 bases). V was shortened by 4 bases and J by 4 bases, with 13 bases between the two germline ends. The germline V gene has CDR1 MGHRA and CDR2 YSYEKL. There are 14 residues in the CDR3.

The chain is built from TRBV30 and TRBJ1-6, with D possibly being TRBD1 (6 bases). This CDR3 is 14 amino acids long. Trimming took 4 bases from V and 1 from J, leaving 8 bases between them. Germline V lookup: CDR1 GTSNPN, CDR2 SVGIG (reference sequence). The CDR3 coding sequence is TGTGCCTGGACAGGGGTATCCTATAATTCACCCCTCCACTTT. Its protein product is CAWTGVSYNSPLHF.